This T cell receptor (beta chain) was sequenced during a study of PD-1 blockade in classical Hodgkin lymphoma. General study points: Significant TCR diversity gains by C4D1 occurred in CD4+ but not CD8+ cells.

Time point denoted: cycle 4 day 1 (C4D1), after more than five weeks of nivolumab. Each of the patients experienced relapse following autologous stem cell transplantation, and their brentuximab vedotin exposure differed. CDR1 is SNHLY and CDR2 is FYNNEI in the germline V gene. The CDR3 sequence is 12 residues long. Trimming at V came to 3 bases and at J to 8 bases, leaving 1 base not matched to a gene. Of note for this clone: Its antigen is not identified.

Generated by immunoSEQ multiplex PCR, the TCRdb table keeps only in-frame clones and is missing some. The sample lists about 44,000 clones; 66% were seen once. J is TRBJ2-4 and V is TRBV2; TRBD1 aligns across 7 bases. This TCR came from a human donor with classical Hodgkin lymphoma. The starting material was peripheral blood mononuclear cells (PBMCs), obtained before the fourth cycle of nivolumab. The CDR3 sequence: CASSDTGDIQYF. For the CDR3, the DNA is TGTGCCAGCAGTGATACAGGGGACATTCAGTACTTC.